What follows are 29 T cell receptor beta chains derived from one specimen sequenced in a study of blood T cell repertoires in COVID-19. Sequencing used immunoSEQ multiplex PCR; TCRdb keeps in-frame clones, though not all of them. Found here are around 170,000 clones, about 85% of them singletons; the top ten hold around 24%. The sample taken for sequencing was peripheral blood. The source of these receptors is a man aged 55 to 70 with acute or convalescent COVID-19.

The J gene is TRBJ1-2, the V gene TRBV9; 10 bases fit TRBD1. The CDR3 is 16 amino acids. V shed 0 bases and J 7 bases; nucleotides not matched to a gene: 9. Germline CDR1 and CDR2: SGDLS and YYNGEE. The CDR3 is CASSVAMGTGAFGYTF. The DNA of the CDR3 is TGTGCCAGCAGCGTAGCGATGGGGACAGGGGCCTTTGGCTACACCTTC.

The chain is built from TRBV14 and TRBJ1-2; TRBD1 matches at 7 bases. CDR3 length: 16 amino acids. CDR1 is SGHDN, CDR2 FVKESK, per germline. After removal of 4 bases from V and 5 bases from J, the junction contained 13 bases not matched to a gene. The CDR3 region is CASSLTGQATLYGYTF. DNA for the CDR3: TGTGCCAGCAGCCTTACCGGACAGGCGACGCTATATGGCTACACCTTC. Complete variable domain (other parts from reference TRBV14 and TRBJ1-2): EAGVTQFPSHSVIEKGQTVTLRCDPISGHDNLYWYRRVMGKEIKFLLHFVKESKQDESGMPNNRFLAERTGGTYSTLKVQPAELEDSGVYFCASSLTGQATLYGYTFGSGTRLTVV.

For the CDR3, the DNA is TGTGCCAGCAGTTACCAACTAGTTGAGCAGTTCTTC. It encodes CASSYQLVEQFF. The genes are TRBV6-2 or TRBV6-3 and TRBJ2-1; TRBD2 might be the D (5 bases). Trimming shortened V by 2 bases and J by 9 bases, and 8 bases separated the two germline ends. CDR3 length: 12 residues. In germline, CDR1 is MNHEY, CDR2 SVGEGT.

The chain carries TRBV30 and TRBJ1-1; the D is unclear. The germline CDR1 and CDR2 sequences are GTSNPN and SVGIG (reference sequence). CDR3 length: 14 amino acids. V dropped 0 bases and J dropped 1 base, with 9 bases sitting between them. CDR3 DNA sequence: TGTGCCTGGAGTGTCCCAGATACGAACACTGAAGCTTTCTTT. Residues: CAWSVPDTNTEAFF.

The genes are TRBV7-9 and TRBJ2-7, with TRBD2 as a possible D gene (6 bases). From germline, CDR1 is SEHNR and CDR2 FQNEAQ (reference sequence). There are 15 residues in the CDR3. Trimming removed 2 bases from V and 6 bases from J, with 17 bases in between. The CDR3 loop reads CASSLSAAGTREQYF. The CDR3 coding sequence is TGTGCCAGCAGCTTATCCGCGGCGGGAACGCGCGAGCAGTACTTC.

The J gene is TRBJ2-3, the V gene TRBV7-6, with TRBD2 identical over 7 bases. There are 14 residues in the CDR3. The V gene's germline CDR1 is SGHVS and CDR2 FNYEAQ. With 8 bases clipped from V and 5 bases from J, the junction kept 10 bases outside the gene matches. The CDR3, as DNA: TGTGCCAGCGCGCCCGAGCCGGGGGGAGATACGCAGTATTTT. Encoded protein: CASAPEPGGDTQYF.

V gene TRBV15 combines with J gene TRBJ2-6, with D unresolved. Germline V gene data show CDR1 as LNHNV and CDR2 as YYDKDF (reference sequence). This CDR3 is built from 16 residues. Trimming removed 0 bases at V and 0 bases at J, with 6 bases between. DNA of the CDR3: TGTGCCACCAGCAGAGATCGAGGCTCTGGGGCCAACGTCCTGACTTTC. Its protein is CATSRDRGSGANVLTF. Based on the CDR3 plus reference TRBV15 and TRBJ2-6, the full variable domain is DAMVIQNPRYQVTQFGKPVTLSCSQTLNHNVMYWYQQKSSQAPKLLFHYYDKDFNNEADTPDNFQSRRPNTSFCFLDIRSPGLGDTAMYLCATSRDRGSGANVLTFGAGSRLTVL.

The chain links TRBV6-1 to TRBJ1-1; possible D gene TRBD1, 5 bases. Germline V CDR1 and CDR2: MNHNS, SASEGT. This CDR3 contains 14 residues. V was pared by 1 base and J by 6 bases, with 12 bases between. CDR3: CASSEGQGMAEAFF. CDR3 nucleotides: TGTGCCAGCAGTGAAGGGCAGGGTATGGCTGAAGCTTTCTTT.

J is TRBJ2-3 and V is TRBV19; a possible D gene is TRBD2 (5 bases). The germline gives CDR1 LNHDA, CDR2 SQIVND (reference sequence). V lost 5 bases to trimming and J lost 0 bases, with 9 bases between them. The CDR3 totals 14 residues. CDR3 coding DNA: TGTGCCAGTAGTTTAGGCGGGAGCACAGATACGCAGTATTTT. Its translation: CASSLGGSTDTQYF.

V gene TRBV5-1 combines with J gene TRBJ1-1; 7 bases agree with TRBD1. Germline CDR1 is SGHRS and CDR2 is YFSETQ. V dropped 3 bases and J dropped 0; count of bases not matched to a gene: 5. The CDR3 totals 15 residues. CDR3 sequence (DNA): TGCGCCAGCAGCTATAAACAGGGGATGAACACTGAAGCTTTCTTT. This gives the protein CASSYKQGMNTEAFF.

This sequence joins TRBV27 and TRBJ1-2; 8 bases are a match to TRBD1. Germline trimming cut 6 bases from V and 3 bases from J; bases unmatched to any gene: 12. The CDR3 spans 16 residues. CDR1 is MNHEY and CDR2 is SMNVEV in the germline V gene (reference sequence). CDR3 loop: CASSPIDRGIDYGYTF. CDR3 DNA: TGTGCCAGCAGCCCAATTGACAGGGGTATTGACTATGGCTACACCTTC.

The chain is built from TRBV9 and TRBJ2-3; TRBD2 matches 8 bases. The V and J ends lost 2 bases and 2 bases, in that order; junction bases with no gene match: 4. CDR3 size: 15 residues. Looked up from germline, CDR1 is SGDLS and CDR2 is YYNGEE. CDR3 bases: TGTGCCAGCAGCGTTAGCGGGACCTCCACAGATACGCAGTATTTT. This translates into CASSVSGTSTDTQYF.

The V gene is TRBV29-1, the J gene TRBJ1-2, with 8 bases lining up with TRBD1. V trimming: 4 bases; J trimming: 3 bases; junction bases outside the gene matches: 4. This CDR3 region has 13 residues. Germline CDR1 SQVTM, CDR2 ANQGSEA. CDR3 DNA sequence: TGCAGCGTTGTAACAGGGGGGGACTATGGCTACACCTTC. It encodes CSVVTGGDYGYTF.

This clone was seen once. This rearrangement joins TRBV7-9 to TRBJ2-5; the D is unclear. The germline V gene has CDR1 SEHNR and CDR2 FQNEAQ (reference sequence). V was cut by 4 bases and J by 9 bases, with 6 bases left in between. This CDR3 region has 10 residues. CDR3 DNA: TGTGCCAGCAGCTCCGAGGCCCAGTACTTC. Encoded protein: CASSSEAQYF.

This clone was observed once. The rearrangement links TRBV15 to TRBJ1-5; 10 bases line up with TRBD1. The junction had 17 bases not matched to a gene; V was cut back by 8 bases and J by 4 bases. Germline V CDR1 and CDR2: LNHNV, YYDKDF (reference sequence). The CDR3 runs 18 residues. This CDR3 reads CATHPYPTGQGSNQPQHF. The CDR3 bases are TGTGCCACCCACCCATACCCTACGGGACAGGGGAGTAATCAGCCCCAGCATTTT.

This clone was found a few times. The CDR3 here is CAWSTGFNEKLFF. The CDR3 DNA follows: TGTGCCTGGTCCACAGGGTTTAATGAAAAACTGTTTTTT. The chain has TRBV30 and TRBJ1-4; tentative D call: TRBD1 (6 bases). V lost 5 bases and J lost 4, with 11 bases in between. The germline CDR1 and CDR2 sequences are GTSNPN and SVGIG (reference sequence). CDR3 length: 13 residues.

The CDR3 coding sequence is TGCAGCGTTCAAGGGCGGGGCACCGATCAAGAGACCCAGTACTTC. Translated: CSVQGRGTDQETQYF. This rearrangement joins TRBV29-1 to TRBJ2-5; D might be TRBD2 (6 bases). CDR3 length: 15 amino acids. The germline gives CDR1 SQVTM, CDR2 ANQGSEA. Trimming stripped 5 bases from V and 2 bases from J, with 18 bases between.

The V gene is TRBV9, the J gene TRBJ2-1; 8 bases line up with TRBD2. The CDR3 contains 16 residues. The ends lost 4 bases at V and 3 bases at J; junction bases unmatched: 9. Germline V CDR1 and CDR2: SGDLS, YYNGEE. DNA for the CDR3: TGTGCCAGCAGCCCCACTAGCGGAAGAATCTACAATGAGCAGTTCTTC. This codes for CASSPTSGRIYNEQFF.

This sequence joins TRBV6-2 or TRBV6-3 and TRBJ2-7; D perhaps matches TRBD2 (6 bases). The germline V and J ends were trimmed by 4 bases and 0 bases, with 16 bases remaining between them. The CDR3 consists of 16 residues. The germline V gene has CDR1 MNHEY and CDR2 SVGEGT. The CDR3 region has the DNA TGTGCCAGCAGTTCCCCTAGGAGGGCCACCTCCTACGAGCAGTACGTC. Residues: CASSSPRRATSYEQYV.

CDR3: CASSALQGYPQETQYF. CDR3 in DNA: TGCGCCAGCAGCGCACTTCAGGGGTACCCCCAAGAGACCCAGTACTTC. This chain joins TRBV5-1 and TRBJ2-5; weak D call: TRBD1 (6 bases). This CDR3 has 16 amino acids. Germline CDR1 SGHRS, CDR2 YFSETQ. V gave up 4 bases and J gave up 1 base, with 17 bases separating them.

This clone showed up just once. The chain has TRBV12-3 or TRBV12-4 and TRBJ1-2, with a weak D call TRBD1 (5 bases). This CDR3 is 13 amino acids long. Trimming cost V 6 bases and J 7 bases, with 15 bases left between them. Written as DNA, the CDR3 is TGTGCCAGCAGCACGGACACCCAAGGTGGCTACACCTTC. It translates to CASSTDTQGGYTF.

The chain links TRBV10-3 to TRBJ2-7; D possibly corresponds to TRBD1 (6 bases). In germline, CDR1 is ENHRY, CDR2 SYGVKD. Trimming shortened V by 6 bases and J by 0 bases, and 9 bases separated the two germline ends. CDR3 size: 13 residues. The CDR3 DNA reads TGTGCCATCAGGCCGGACAGCTCCTACGAGCAGTACGTC. This codes for CAIRPDSSYEQYV.

The chain combines TRBV30 with TRBJ2-3; D unclear. The CDR3 is 12 amino acids. Germline CDR1 and CDR2: GTSNPN and SVGIG (reference sequence). The V end was cut by 4 bases, the J end by 4 bases, with 9 bases between. Written as DNA, the CDR3 is TGTGCCTGGAATAGAGCCGCAGATACGCAGTATTTT. Translating it yields CAWNRAADTQYF.

The V call is TRBV29-1, the J call TRBJ2-3, with D hard to call. In germline, CDR1 is SQVTM, CDR2 ANQGSEA. The CDR3 has 14 residues. V lost 6 bases and J 6 bases, leaving 19 bases between the germline ends. CDR3 in DNA: TGCAGCGTCCTATACGGCCTCAGAGGTGATACGCAGTATTTT. Protein sequence: CSVLYGLRGDTQYF.

This clone is a singleton in its sample. Sequence at one end of the junction differs from germline and may be a read error. V usage is TRBV5-4 and J usage is TRBJ1-1; TRBD1 is a possible D gene (6 bases). This CDR3 is built from 14 residues. Germline V gene sequence: CDR1 SGHNT, CDR2 YYREEE (reference sequence). The CDR3 DNA sequence: TGTGCCACCAGCGCAGGGGCGGTGAACACTGAAGCTTTCTTT. Residues: CATSAGAVNTEAFF.

The V gene is TRBV2, the J gene TRBJ2-5; TRBD1 aligns across 7 bases. The CDR3 is 15 amino acids. Germline trimming cut 0 bases from V and 2 bases from J; bases unmatched to any gene: 3. CDR1 and CDR2 (germline): SNHLY, FYNNEI. The CDR3 loop reads CASSEARTGQETQYF. The CDR3 DNA reads TGTGCCAGCAGTGAAGCGCGGACAGGACAAGAGACCCAGTACTTC.

The chain joins TRBV7-6 to TRBJ2-7, with 10 bases aligning to TRBD2. Germline CDR1 and CDR2: SGHVS and FNYEAQ. The CDR3 sequence is 15 residues long. The trim removed 1 base at V and 2 bases at J, leaving 2 bases unmatched. CDR3 residues: CASSLGTSGTYEQYF. The CDR3 DNA sequence: TGTGCCAGCAGCTTAGGGACTAGCGGTACCTACGAGCAGTACTTC. The full variable domain, in which reference TRBV7-6 and TRBJ2-7 provide the parts outside the CDR3, is GAGVSQSPRYKVTKRGQDVALRCDPISGHVSLYWYRQALGQGPEFLTYFNYEAQQDKSGLPNDRFSAERPEGSISTLTIQRTEQRDSAMYRCASSLGTSGTYEQYFGPGTRLTVT.

This clone has just one count. V and J are TRBV27 and TRBJ1-1; maybe TRBD1 (6 bases). This CDR3 contains 16 residues. Looked up from germline, CDR1 is MNHEY and CDR2 is SMNVEV (reference sequence). Trimming cost V 5 bases and J 0 bases, with 16 bases left between them. The CDR3 sequence is CASSQTTTGMNTEAFF. The CDR3 region has the DNA TGTGCCAGCAGTCAAACAACTACAGGGATGAACACTGAAGCTTTCTTT.

Here the CDR3 DNA reads TGTGCCAGTAGTACCCTAGGGGGCGCGGATGGCTACACCTTC. Translating gives CASSTLGGADGYTF. The rearrangement joins TRBV19 to TRBJ1-2; 7 nucleotides match TRBD1. The trim removed 4 bases at V and 6 bases at J, leaving 8 bases unmatched. The CDR3 loop spans 14 amino acids. Germline-derived CDR1 and CDR2 are LNHDA and SQIVND (reference sequence).